This TCR beta chain was obtained from a study of CD8 T cells in ankylosing spondylitis. Study-wide results and caveats: CD8+ by phenotype, disease-linked clones were relatively rare in peripheral blood. A TCR beta motif of about eight highly homologous variants seemed to mark ankylosing spondylitis blood. Clones linked to disease were reported to show significant enrichment in matched ankylosing spondylitis synovial fluid.

The CDR3 is 17 amino acids. V was pared by 2 bases and J by 0 bases, with 17 bases between. Germline V gives CDR1 SGHRS, CDR2 YFSETQ. In the case of this clonotype: The antigen is undetermined.

TCRdb used MiXCR to reprocess the 5' RACE reads, holding one entry per CDR3 protein. The table has around 770,000 distinct CDR3 sequences, roughly 19% seen once. The sequence was obtained from a male donor with ankylosing spondylitis. Sequencing was performed on blood, either unsorted or a sorted T cell fraction (not recorded which). V gene TRBV5-1 combines with J gene TRBJ1-1, with a tentative D call TRBD1 (6 bases). CDR3 DNA sequence: TGCGCCAGCAGCTTATCCACCAGGGGATCTATGAACACTGAAGCTTTCTTT. As protein: CASSLSTRGSMNTEAFF.